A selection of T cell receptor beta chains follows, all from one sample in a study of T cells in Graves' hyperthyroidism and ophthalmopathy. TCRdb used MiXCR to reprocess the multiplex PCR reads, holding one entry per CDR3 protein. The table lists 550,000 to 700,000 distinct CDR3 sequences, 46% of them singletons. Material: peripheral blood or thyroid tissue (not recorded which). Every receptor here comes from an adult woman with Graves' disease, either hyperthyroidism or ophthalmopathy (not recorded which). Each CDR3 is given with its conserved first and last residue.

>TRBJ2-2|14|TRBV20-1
CSVPGLVDTGELFF
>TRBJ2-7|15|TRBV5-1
CASSLAWERRFEQYF
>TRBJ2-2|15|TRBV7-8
CASSLAAPGSGELFF
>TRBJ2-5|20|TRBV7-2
CASSLVIKLAGGPGSETQYF
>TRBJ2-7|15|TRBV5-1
CASSLRERDHYEQYF
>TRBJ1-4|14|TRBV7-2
CASSSNSVNEKLFF
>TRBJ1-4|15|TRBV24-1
CATSAGQGINEKLFF
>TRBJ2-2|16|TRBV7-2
CASGGFWSVPVRELFF
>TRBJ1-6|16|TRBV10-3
CAISERSAGGYSPLHF
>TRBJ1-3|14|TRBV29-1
CSVGLGSSGNTIYF
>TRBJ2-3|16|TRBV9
CASSAQTSGITDTQYF
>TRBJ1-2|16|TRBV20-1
CSARDPAGSYNYGYTF
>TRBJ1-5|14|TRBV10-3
CASRPDVSGGPQHF
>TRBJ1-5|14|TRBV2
CASRELNSNQPQHF
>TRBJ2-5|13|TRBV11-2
CASSLGPGGTQYF
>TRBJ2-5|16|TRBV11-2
CASSLGDRGSSETQYF
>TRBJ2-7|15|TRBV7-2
CASSWIAGGFDEQYF
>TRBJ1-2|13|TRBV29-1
CSVAGTFNYGYTF
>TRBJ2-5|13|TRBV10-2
CASRTSVLGTQYF